This TCR beta chain was sequenced for a study of PD-L1 blockade in urothelial cancer. Repertoires were generated with immunoSEQ multiplex PCR, while TCRdb's copy carries only in-frame clones and drops some. The data show 55,000 to 70,000 clones, roughly four fifths seen once. With V trimmed by 5 bases and J by 4 bases, 4 bases remained unmatched. The CDR3 extends over 14 amino acids. Germline-derived CDR1 and CDR2 are MNHNY and SVGAGI (reference sequence). This clone was seen a handful of times. This receptor was obtained from a man in his 70s with urothelial cancer. The sequenced sample was PBMCs, obtained around atezolizumab (anti-PD-L1) treatment. The chain couples TRBV6-6 to TRBJ2-5, with 10 nucleotides matching TRBD2. The CDR3: CASSRLAGGETQYF. CDR3 DNA: TGTGCCAGCAGTCGACTAGCGGGCGGAGAGACCCAGTACTTC.